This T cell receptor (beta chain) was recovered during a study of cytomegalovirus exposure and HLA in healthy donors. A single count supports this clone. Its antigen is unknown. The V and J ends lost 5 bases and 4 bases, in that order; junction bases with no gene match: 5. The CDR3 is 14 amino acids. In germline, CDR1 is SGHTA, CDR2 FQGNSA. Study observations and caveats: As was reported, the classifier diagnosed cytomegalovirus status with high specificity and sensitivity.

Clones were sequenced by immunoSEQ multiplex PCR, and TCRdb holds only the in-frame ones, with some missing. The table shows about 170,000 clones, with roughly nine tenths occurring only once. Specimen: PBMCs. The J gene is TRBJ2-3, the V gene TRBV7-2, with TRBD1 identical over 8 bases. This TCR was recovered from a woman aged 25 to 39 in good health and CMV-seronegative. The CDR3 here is CASSPGGDADTQYF. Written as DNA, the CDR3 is TGTGCCAGCAGCCCAGGGGGCGATGCAGATACGCAGTATTTT.